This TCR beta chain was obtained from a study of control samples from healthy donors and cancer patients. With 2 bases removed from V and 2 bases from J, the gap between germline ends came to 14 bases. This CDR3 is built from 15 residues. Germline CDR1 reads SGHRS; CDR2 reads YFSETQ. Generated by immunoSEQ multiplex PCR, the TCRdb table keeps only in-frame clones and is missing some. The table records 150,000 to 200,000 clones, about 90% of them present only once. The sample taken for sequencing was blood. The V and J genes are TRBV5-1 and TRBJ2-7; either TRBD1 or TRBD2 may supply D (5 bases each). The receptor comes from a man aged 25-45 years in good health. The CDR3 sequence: CASSFRDGFTYEQYF. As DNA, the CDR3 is TGCGCCAGCAGCTTCCGGGACGGATTTACCTACGAGCAGTACTTC.